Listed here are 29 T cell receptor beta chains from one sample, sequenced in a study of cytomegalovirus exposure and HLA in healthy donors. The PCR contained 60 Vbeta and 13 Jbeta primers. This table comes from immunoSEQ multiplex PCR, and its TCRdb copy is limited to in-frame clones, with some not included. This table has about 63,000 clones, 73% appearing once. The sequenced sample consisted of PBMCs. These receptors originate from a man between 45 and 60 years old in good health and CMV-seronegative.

CDR3 sequence: CASRLAGATEQYF. The CDR3 nucleotides read TGCGCCAGCCGCCTAGCGGGGGCCACCGAGCAGTACTTC. The rearrangement links TRBV5-1 to TRBJ2-7; TRBD2 aligns across 10 bases. From germline, CDR1 is SGHRS and CDR2 YFSETQ. V gave up 7 bases and J gave up 6 bases; unmatched junction bases: 7. The CDR3 loop spans 13 amino acids.

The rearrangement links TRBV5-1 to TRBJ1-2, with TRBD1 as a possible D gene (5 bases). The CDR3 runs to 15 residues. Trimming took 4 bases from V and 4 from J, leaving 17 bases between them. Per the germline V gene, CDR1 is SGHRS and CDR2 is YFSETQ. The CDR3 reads CASSPGGGNPYGYTF. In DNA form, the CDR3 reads TGCGCCAGCAGCCCCGGGGGGGGAAACCCCTATGGCTACACCTTC.

The CDR3 loop is CATQEGANYGYTF. The CDR3 DNA reads TGTGCCACTCAGGAGGGAGCTAACTATGGCTACACCTTC. The rearrangement uses TRBV15 and TRBJ1-2; D is unclear. Trimming removed 9 bases at V and 0 bases at J, with 11 bases between. There are 13 residues in the CDR3. Per germline, CDR1 LNHNV and CDR2 YYDKDF (reference sequence). The full variable domain, completed using reference TRBV15 and TRBJ1-2, is DAMVIQNPRYQVTQFGKPVTLSCSQTLNHNVMYWYQQKSSQAPKLLFHYYDKDFNNEADTPDNFQSRRPNTSFCFLDIRSPGLGDTAMYLCATQEGANYGYTFGSGTRLTVV.

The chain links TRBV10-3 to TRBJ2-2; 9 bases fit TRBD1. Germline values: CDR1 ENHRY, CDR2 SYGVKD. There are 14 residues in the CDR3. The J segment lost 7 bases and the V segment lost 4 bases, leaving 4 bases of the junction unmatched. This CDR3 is CAISGDRVVGELFF. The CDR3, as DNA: TGTGCCATCAGTGGGGACAGGGTAGTCGGGGAGCTGTTTTTT.

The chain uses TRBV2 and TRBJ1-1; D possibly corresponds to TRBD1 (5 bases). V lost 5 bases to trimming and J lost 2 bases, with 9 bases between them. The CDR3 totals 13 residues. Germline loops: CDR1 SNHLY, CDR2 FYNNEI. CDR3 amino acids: CASSLRGNTEAFF. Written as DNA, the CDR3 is TGTGCCAGCAGTCTTAGGGGAAACACTGAAGCTTTCTTT.

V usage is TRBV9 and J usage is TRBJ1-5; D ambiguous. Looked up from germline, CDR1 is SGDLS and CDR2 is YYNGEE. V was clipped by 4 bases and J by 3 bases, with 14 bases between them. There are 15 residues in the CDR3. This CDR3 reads CASSPTRPTNQPQHF. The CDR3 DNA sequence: TGTGCCAGCAGCCCGACTCGACCGACCAATCAGCCCCAGCATTTT.

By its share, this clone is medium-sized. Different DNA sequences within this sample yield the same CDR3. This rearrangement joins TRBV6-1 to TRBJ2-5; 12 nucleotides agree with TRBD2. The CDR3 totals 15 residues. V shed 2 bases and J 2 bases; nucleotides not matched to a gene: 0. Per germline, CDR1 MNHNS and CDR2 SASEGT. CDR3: CASSELAGGQETQYF. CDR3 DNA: TGTGCCAGCAGTGAACTAGCGGGGGGGCAAGAGACCCAGTACTTC.

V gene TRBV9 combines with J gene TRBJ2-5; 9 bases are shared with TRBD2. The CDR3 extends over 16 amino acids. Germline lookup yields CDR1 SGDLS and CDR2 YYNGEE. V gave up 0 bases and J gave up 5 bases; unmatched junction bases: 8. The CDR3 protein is CASSVDRSGGGETQYF. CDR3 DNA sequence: TGTGCCAGCAGCGTAGATCGTAGCGGGGGTGGTGAGACCCAGTACTTC.

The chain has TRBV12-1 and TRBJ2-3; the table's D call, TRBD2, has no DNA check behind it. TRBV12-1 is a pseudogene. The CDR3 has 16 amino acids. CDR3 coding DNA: TGTGCCAGCAGCTTTGCGTTAGCGGGGGGTACAGATACGCAGTATTTT. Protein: CASSFALAGGTDTQYF.

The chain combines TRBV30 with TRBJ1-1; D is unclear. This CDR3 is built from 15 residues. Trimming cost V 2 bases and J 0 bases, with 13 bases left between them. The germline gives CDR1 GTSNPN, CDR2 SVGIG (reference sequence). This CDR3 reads CAWSSGSPMNTEAFF. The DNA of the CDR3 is TGTGCCTGGAGTTCGGGAAGCCCTATGAACACTGAAGCTTTCTTT.

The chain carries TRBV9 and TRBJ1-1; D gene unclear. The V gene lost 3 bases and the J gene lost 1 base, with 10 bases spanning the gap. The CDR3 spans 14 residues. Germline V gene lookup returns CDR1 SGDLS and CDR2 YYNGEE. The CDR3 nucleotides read TGTGCCAGCAGCGCACCACCAGGGAACACTGAAGCTTTCTTT. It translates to CASSAPPGNTEAFF.

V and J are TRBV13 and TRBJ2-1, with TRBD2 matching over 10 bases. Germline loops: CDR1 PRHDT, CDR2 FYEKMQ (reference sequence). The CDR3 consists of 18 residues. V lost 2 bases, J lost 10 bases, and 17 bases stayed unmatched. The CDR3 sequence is CASSLTGAGGRGREEQFF. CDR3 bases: TGTGCCAGCAGCTTAACCGGAGCGGGGGGGCGGGGTCGAGAAGAGCAGTTCTTC.

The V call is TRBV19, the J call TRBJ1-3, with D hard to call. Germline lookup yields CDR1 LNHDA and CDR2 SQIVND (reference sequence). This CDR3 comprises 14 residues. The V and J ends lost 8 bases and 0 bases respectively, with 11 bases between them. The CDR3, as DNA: TGTGCCAGTCTCGAGGGCTCCTCTGGAAACACCATATATTTT. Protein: CASLEGSSGNTIYF.

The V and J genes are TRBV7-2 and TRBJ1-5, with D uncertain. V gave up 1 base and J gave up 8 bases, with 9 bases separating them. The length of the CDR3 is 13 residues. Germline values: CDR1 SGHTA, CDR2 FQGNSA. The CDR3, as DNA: TGTGCCAGCAGCTTAGGCTTCGGGGAGCCCCAGCATTTT. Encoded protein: CASSLGFGEPQHF.

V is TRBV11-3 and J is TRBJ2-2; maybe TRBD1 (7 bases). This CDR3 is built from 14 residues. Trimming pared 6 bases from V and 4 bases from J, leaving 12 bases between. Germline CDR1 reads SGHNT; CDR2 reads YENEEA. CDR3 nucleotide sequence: TGTGCCAGCAGGAGGGGGCGGGGCACCGGGGAGCTGTTTTTT. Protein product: CASRRGRGTGELFF.

DNA of the CDR3: TGCGCCAGCAGCTGGAGCCCACGGGGGAGGGTCACCGGGGAGCTGTTTTTT. Translated: CASSWSPRGRVTGELFF. V usage is TRBV5-1 and J usage is TRBJ2-2, with 7 bases that match TRBD2. V trimming: 3 bases; J trimming: 4 bases; junction bases outside the gene matches: 12. This CDR3 has 17 amino acids. CDR1 and CDR2 (germline): SGHRS, YFSETQ.

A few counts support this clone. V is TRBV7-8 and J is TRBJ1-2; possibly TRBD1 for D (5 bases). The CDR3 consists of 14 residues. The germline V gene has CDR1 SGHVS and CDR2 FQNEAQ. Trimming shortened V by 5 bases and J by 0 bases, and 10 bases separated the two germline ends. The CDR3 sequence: CASSGRDSNYGYTF. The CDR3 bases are TGTGCCAGCAGCGGCCGGGACTCTAACTATGGCTACACCTTC.

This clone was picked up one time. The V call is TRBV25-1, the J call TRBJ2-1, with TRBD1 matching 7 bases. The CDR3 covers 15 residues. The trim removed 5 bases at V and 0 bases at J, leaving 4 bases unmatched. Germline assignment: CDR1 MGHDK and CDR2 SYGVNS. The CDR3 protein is CASSIGGNSYNEQFF. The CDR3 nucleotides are TGTGCCAGCAGTATAGGGGGCAACTCCTACAATGAGCAGTTCTTC. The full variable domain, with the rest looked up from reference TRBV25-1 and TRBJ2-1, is EADIYQTPRYLVIGTGKKITLECSQTMGHDKMYWYQQDPGMELHLIHYSYGVNSTEKGDLSSESTVSRIRTEHFPLTLESARPSHTSQYLCASSIGGNSYNEQFFGPGTRLTVL.

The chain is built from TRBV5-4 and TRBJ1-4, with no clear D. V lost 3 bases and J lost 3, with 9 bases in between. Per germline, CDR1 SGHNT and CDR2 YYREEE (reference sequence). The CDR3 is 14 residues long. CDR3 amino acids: CASSSRAANEKLFF. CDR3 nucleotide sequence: TGTGCCAGCAGCTCGAGGGCGGCTAATGAAAAACTGTTTTTT.

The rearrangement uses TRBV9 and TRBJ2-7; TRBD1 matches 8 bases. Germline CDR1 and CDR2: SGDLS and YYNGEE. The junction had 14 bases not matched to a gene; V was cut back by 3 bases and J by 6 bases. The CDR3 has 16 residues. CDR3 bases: TGTGCCAGCAGCGACTTCCAATCCGGGACAGGCGGCGAGCAGTACTTC. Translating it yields CASSDFQSGTGGEQYF.

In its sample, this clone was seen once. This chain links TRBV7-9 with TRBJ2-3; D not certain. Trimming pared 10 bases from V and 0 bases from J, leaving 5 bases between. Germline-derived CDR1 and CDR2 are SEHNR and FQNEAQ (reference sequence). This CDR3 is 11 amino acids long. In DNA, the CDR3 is TGTGCCACCGGTAGCACAGATACGCAGTATTTT. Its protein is CATGSTDTQYF. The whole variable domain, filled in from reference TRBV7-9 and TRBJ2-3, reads DTGVSQNPRHKITKRGQNVTFRCDPISEHNRLYWYRQTLGQGPEFLTYFQNEAQLEKSRLLSDRFSAERPKGSFSTLEIQRTEQGDSAMYLCATGSTDTQYFGPGTRLTVL.

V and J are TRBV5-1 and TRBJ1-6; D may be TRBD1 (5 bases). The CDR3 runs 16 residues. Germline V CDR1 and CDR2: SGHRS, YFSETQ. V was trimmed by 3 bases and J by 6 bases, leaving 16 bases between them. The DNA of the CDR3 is TGCGCCAGCAGCTGGGCCTCAGGGTACAGTAATTCACCCCTCCACTTT. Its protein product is CASSWASGYSNSPLHF.

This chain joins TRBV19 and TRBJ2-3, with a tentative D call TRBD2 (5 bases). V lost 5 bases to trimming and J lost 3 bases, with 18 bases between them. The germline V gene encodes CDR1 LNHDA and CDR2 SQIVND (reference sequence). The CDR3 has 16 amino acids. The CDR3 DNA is TGTGCCAGTAGTGAACGAGGGAAGGGCCGTACAGATACGCAGTATTTT. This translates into CASSERGKGRTDTQYF.

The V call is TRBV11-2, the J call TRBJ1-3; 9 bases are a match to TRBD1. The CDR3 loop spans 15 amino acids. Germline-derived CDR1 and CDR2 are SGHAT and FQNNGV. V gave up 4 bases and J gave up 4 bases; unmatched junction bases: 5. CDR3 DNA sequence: TGTGCCAGCAGCTCGGACAGGGGAATAGGAAACACCATATATTTT. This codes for CASSSDRGIGNTIYF.

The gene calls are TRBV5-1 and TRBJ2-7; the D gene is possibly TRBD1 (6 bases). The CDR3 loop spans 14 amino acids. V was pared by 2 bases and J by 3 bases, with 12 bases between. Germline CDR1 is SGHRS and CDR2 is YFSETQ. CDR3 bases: TGCGCCAGCAGCTTCAACAGGGAAATCTACGAGCAGTACTTC. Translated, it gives CASSFNREIYEQYF.

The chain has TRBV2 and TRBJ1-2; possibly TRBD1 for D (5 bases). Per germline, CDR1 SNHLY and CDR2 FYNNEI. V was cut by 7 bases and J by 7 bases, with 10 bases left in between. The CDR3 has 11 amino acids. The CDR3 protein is CASNPGGGYTF. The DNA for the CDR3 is TGTGCCAGCAACCCCGGGGGTGGCTACACCTTC. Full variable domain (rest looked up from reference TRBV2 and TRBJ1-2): EPEVTQTPSHQVTQMGQEVILRCVPISNHLYFYWYRQILGQKVEFLVSFYNNEISEKSEIFDDQFSVERPDGSNFTLKIRSTKLEDSAMYFCASNPGGGYTFGSGTRLTVV.

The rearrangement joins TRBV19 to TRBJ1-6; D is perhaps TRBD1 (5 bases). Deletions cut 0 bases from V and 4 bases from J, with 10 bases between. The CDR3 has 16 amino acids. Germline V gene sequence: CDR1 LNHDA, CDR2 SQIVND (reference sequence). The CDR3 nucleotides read TGTGCCAGTAGTATAGAGGAGACAGCGTATAATTCACCCCTCCACTTT. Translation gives CASSIEETAYNSPLHF.

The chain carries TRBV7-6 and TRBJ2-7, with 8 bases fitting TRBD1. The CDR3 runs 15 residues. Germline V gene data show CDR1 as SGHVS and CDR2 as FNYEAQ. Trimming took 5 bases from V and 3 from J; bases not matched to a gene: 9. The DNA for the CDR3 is TGTGCCAGCAGCGCATGGACAGGGAGTAGCTACGAGCAGTACTTC. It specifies CASSAWTGSSYEQYF. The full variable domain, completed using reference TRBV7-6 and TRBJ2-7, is GAGVSQSPRYKVTKRGQDVALRCDPISGHVSLYWYRQALGQGPEFLTYFNYEAQQDKSGLPNDRFSAERPEGSISTLTIQRTEQRDSAMYRCASSAWTGSSYEQYFGPGTRLTVT.

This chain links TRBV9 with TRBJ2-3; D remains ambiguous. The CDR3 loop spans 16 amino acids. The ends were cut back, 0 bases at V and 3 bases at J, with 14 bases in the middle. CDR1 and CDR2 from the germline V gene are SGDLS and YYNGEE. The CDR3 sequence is CASSVVARSWTDTQYF. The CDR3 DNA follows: TGTGCCAGCAGCGTAGTGGCTAGAAGCTGGACAGATACGCAGTATTTT.